These 12 T cell receptor beta chains share one sample of origin, sequenced in a study of sequential checkpoint blockade in melanoma. Stated treatment: randomized to nivolumab then ipilimumab (arm A) or the reverse (arm B). Produced via immunoSEQ multiplex PCR; TCRdb's table is partial and in-frame only. The table has some 6,900 clones, approximately 78% seen once. Sequenced material: CD8+ T cells sorted from blood (inferred from file names), taken from a patient given nivolumab and ipilimumab in sequence. The receptors derive from a human donor with melanoma.

The CDR3 loop reads CASSLELVMGAGGRDEQFF. The CDR3 DNA is TGCGCCAGCAGCTTGGAGTTGGTCATGGGAGCGGGAGGGAGGGATGAGCAGTTCTTC. The chain carries TRBV5-1 and TRBJ2-1; 10 bases line up with TRBD2. Germline CDR1 reads SGHRS; CDR2 reads YFSETQ. Unmatched junction bases numbered 17, after V lost 0 bases and J lost 8 bases. This CDR3 contains 19 residues.

The gene calls are TRBV5-1 and TRBJ2-7; a weak D match, TRBD2 (6 bases). The CDR3 is 13 residues long. The V and J ends lost 4 bases and 3 bases respectively, with 11 bases between them. Germline V gives CDR1 SGHRS, CDR2 YFSETQ. The CDR3 bases are TGCGCCAGCAGCGTGACTAGTAGCTACGAGCAGTACTTC. Protein: CASSVTSSYEQYF.

The rearrangement links TRBV27 to TRBJ2-2; 7 bases fit TRBD2. Germline values: CDR1 MNHEY, CDR2 SMNVEV (reference sequence). The V segment lost 6 bases and the J segment 7 bases; nucleotides outside the gene matches: 8. This CDR3 region has 14 residues. This CDR3 is CASRPSGGGGELFF. CDR3 coding DNA: TGTGCCAGCAGACCCTCTGGGGGGGGCGGGGAGCTGTTTTTT.

This chain connects TRBV25-1 to TRBJ2-7, with 7 bases lining up with TRBD1. The CDR3 has 15 residues. V dropped 4 bases and J dropped 7; count of bases not matched to a gene: 13. Germline CDR1 MGHDK, CDR2 SYGVNS. For the CDR3, the DNA is TGTGCCAGCAGTGCTCCGCGACAGGGAGTCTGGGAGCAGTACTTC. Translating it yields CASSAPRQGVWEQYF.

In its sample, this clone was seen once. The chain combines TRBV5-1 with TRBJ2-7, with TRBD2 matching over 9 bases. The CDR3 is 15 residues long. CDR1 and CDR2 (germline): SGHRS, YFSETQ. V shed 0 bases, J shed 6 bases, and the junction held 7 bases outside the gene matches. This CDR3 is CASSLATREGFEQYF. The CDR3 DNA reads as TGCGCCAGCAGCTTGGCCACGCGGGAGGGCTTCGAGCAGTACTTC.

The J gene is TRBJ2-7, the V gene TRBV5-1, with no clear D. This CDR3 has 12 residues. CDR1 and CDR2 from the germline V gene are SGHRS and YFSETQ. V lost 0 bases, J lost 6 bases, and 7 bases lay in between. In DNA, the CDR3 is TGCGCCAGCAGCTTGGGTATGTCCGAGCAGTACTTC. It codes for CASSLGMSEQYF.

The chain combines TRBV7-2 with TRBJ2-2, with D possibly being TRBD2 (6 bases). CDR1 is SGHTA and CDR2 is FQGNSA in the germline V gene. The CDR3 loop spans 18 amino acids. Trimming took 1 base from V and 3 from J, leaving 18 bases between them. CDR3 sequence: CASSLVVVRQRDTGELFF. The CDR3, as DNA: TGTGCCAGCAGCTTAGTAGTGGTACGGCAGCGGGACACCGGGGAGCTGTTTTTT.

The chain's CDR3 is CASSPTSFPQYF. CDR3 nucleotide sequence: TGCGCCAGCAGCCCTACTAGCTTCCCGCAGTATTTT. This rearrangement joins TRBV5-1 to TRBJ2-3; a possible D gene is TRBD2 (6 bases). V was trimmed by 4 bases and J by 10 bases, leaving 13 bases between them. The CDR3 loop spans 12 amino acids. From germline, CDR1 is SGHRS and CDR2 YFSETQ.

The gene calls are TRBV5-4 and TRBJ2-3, with D tentatively TRBD2 (6 bases). Trimming pared 4 bases from V and 2 bases from J, leaving 11 bases between. Per germline, CDR1 SGHNT and CDR2 YYREEE (reference sequence). CDR3 size: 14 residues. CDR3 nucleotides: TGTGCCAGCAGCGAAGCGGGTAACACAGATACGCAGTATTTT. It codes for CASSEAGNTDTQYF.

CDR3 protein: CASSKEAPSGEQYF. The CDR3 coding sequence is TGTGCCAGCAGCAAAGAGGCCCCCTCGGGAGAGCAGTACTTC. The V and J genes are TRBV21-1 and TRBJ2-7; the D segment call TRBD2 is taken from the table without a DNA check. TRBV21-1 is listed as a pseudogene. This CDR3 is 14 amino acids long.

The V call is TRBV2, the J call TRBJ2-3, with 8 positions matching TRBD1. From germline, CDR1 is SNHLY and CDR2 FYNNEI. V lost 0 bases and J lost 2; bases outside the gene matches: 7. The CDR3 has 17 residues. CDR3 loop: CASSEALRQGHTDTQYF. The DNA for the CDR3 is TGTGCCAGCAGTGAAGCGCTTCGACAGGGGCACACAGATACGCAGTATTTT.

The gene calls are TRBV27 and TRBJ1-2, with 8 bases lining up with TRBD1. This CDR3 has 12 residues. J lost 13 bases, V lost 8 bases, and 12 bases had no gene match. Germline-derived CDR1 and CDR2 are MNHEY and SMNVEV (reference sequence). The CDR3 bases are TGTGCCAGCTCACTCCGGGACAGGTCTCTCACCTTC. Protein sequence: CASSLRDRSLTF.